The T cell receptor beta chain described here comes from a study of T-cell reconstitution after alpha-beta-depleted transplantation in children. Unique molecular identifiers were incorporated during preparation of the TCRbeta library. TCRdb independently ran MiXCR on the PCR reads; one entry per CDR3 protein. The sample consists of about 200,000 distinct CDR3 sequences, around 5.9% of them appearing once. This clonotype was recorded many times. The antigen remains undetermined. The germline V and J ends were trimmed by 4 bases and 6 bases, with 13 bases remaining between them. The CDR3 sequence is 13 residues long. CDR1 is DFQATT and CDR2 is SNEGSKA in the germline V gene (reference sequence). Findings and caveats of the study: Surviving recipient cells, namely T cells and thymic progenitors, were the source of high day-60 TCRbeta diversity in some patients.

The TCR comes from a girl under three years old with combined immunodeficiency, due to receive a stem cell transplant. Sequences were derived from PBMCs, sampled before TCRalphabeta/CD19-depleted stem cell transplant. The genes are TRBV20-1 and TRBJ1-5; perhaps TRBD1 as D (5 bases). CDR3 in amino acids: CSATSGGIQPQHF. In nucleotides, the CDR3 is TGCAGTGCTACATCGGGGGGGATTCAGCCCCAGCATTTT.